These 22 T cell receptor beta chains came from one sample sequenced in a study of shared clonotypes between healthy human individuals. The table came from immunoSEQ multiplex PCR; TCRdb's copy has only in-frame clones and leaves some out. The sample contains a few million clones, around 94% of which appear only once. The sequencing input was naive CD4+ T cells sorted from blood. The subset denotes: CD45RA+ positively selected. These receptor sequences come from a man younger than 35 in good health.

V and J are TRBV15 and TRBJ2-7, with 8 bases aligning to TRBD2. The trim removed 2 bases at V and 4 bases at J, leaving 13 bases unmatched. CDR1 LNHNV and CDR2 YYDKDF come from the germline V gene (reference sequence). The CDR3 spans 17 residues. CDR3 protein: CATSRFGFWAGGYEQYF. CDR3 nucleotides: TGTGCCACCAGCAGATTCGGGTTTTGGGCGGGAGGTTACGAGCAGTACTTC.

The genes are TRBV19 and TRBJ2-7, with TRBD2 identical over 8 bases. The CDR3 totals 15 residues. The germline V gene encodes CDR1 LNHDA and CDR2 SQIVND (reference sequence). V trimming: 4 bases; J trimming: 1 base; junction bases outside the gene matches: 6. In DNA, the CDR3 is TGTGCCAGTAGTACCCAACTAGCGGCATCCTACGAGCAGTACTTC. Encoded protein: CASSTQLAASYEQYF.

About this clone: The same CDR3 can be traced to other DNA sequences in this sample. The chain employs TRBV5-4 and TRBJ2-5, with TRBD2 matching over 10 bases. CDR1 SGHNT and CDR2 YYREEE come from the germline V gene (reference sequence). V shed 2 bases, J shed 4 bases, and the junction held 5 bases outside the gene matches. This CDR3 region has 15 residues. The DNA of the CDR3 is TGTGCCAGCAGCTTCGGGAGCGGGGGGGGAGAGACCCAGTACTTC. As protein: CASSFGSGGGETQYF.

V and J are TRBV12-5 and TRBJ1-5; no clear D. Trimming pared 1 base from V and 0 bases from J, leaving 4 bases between. Germline V gives CDR1 LGHNT, CDR2 FRNRAP. The CDR3 is 14 amino acids. This chain's CDR3 is CASGLAASNQPQHF. The CDR3 coding sequence is TGTGCTAGTGGTTTGGCAGCTAGCAATCAGCCCCAGCATTTT. Variable domain in full (rest from reference TRBV12-5 and TRBJ1-5): DARVTQTPRHKVTEMGQEVTMRCQPILGHNTVFWYRQTMMQGLELLAYFRNRAPLDDSGMPKDRFSAEMPDATLATLKIQPSEPRDSAVYFCASGLAASNQPQHFGDGTRLSIL.

The chain joins TRBV5-4 to TRBJ1-6; a possible D gene is TRBD1 (6 bases). The V gene's germline CDR1 is SGHNT and CDR2 YYREEE (reference sequence). Deletions cut 2 bases from V and 8 bases from J, with 14 bases between. This CDR3 contains 15 residues. The CDR3 sequence is CASSFSLDRYSPLHF. DNA of the CDR3: TGTGCCAGCAGCTTTTCCCTGGACAGATATTCACCCCTCCACTTT.

The CDR3 coding sequence is TGTGCCATCAGTGGCGCCGGTGGGGAAAAACTGTTTTTT. This codes for CAISGAGGEKLFF. This chain links TRBV10-3 with TRBJ1-4; no clear D gene. V was trimmed by 4 bases and J by 8 bases, leaving 11 bases between them. Germline V gene data show CDR1 as ENHRY and CDR2 as SYGVKD. This CDR3 contains 13 residues.

The genes are TRBV5-1 and TRBJ1-6, with 7 bases aligning to TRBD1. Germline CDR1 reads SGHRS; CDR2 reads YFSETQ. V gave up 0 bases and J gave up 6 bases; unmatched junction bases: 15. The CDR3 has 19 amino acids. The CDR3 DNA sequence: TGCGCCAGCAGCTTGGTAGGTACTAGACAGGGTCTAGGTAATTCACCCCTCCACTTT. Its translation is CASSLVGTRQGLGNSPLHF.

The gene calls are TRBV12-5 and TRBJ1-6; a weak D match, TRBD1 (5 bases). The CDR3 spans 16 residues. V lost 4 bases and J 6 bases, leaving 16 bases between the germline ends. Germline lookup yields CDR1 LGHNT and CDR2 FRNRAP. The chain's CDR3 is CASGSGTGTINSPLHF. The CDR3 DNA is TGTGCTAGTGGTTCGGGAACCGGGACTATTAATTCACCCCTCCACTTT.

This clone has only one observation. J is TRBJ1-2 and V is TRBV6-5; perhaps TRBD1 as D (5 bases). The length of the CDR3 is 15 residues. The V end lost 6 bases, the J end lost 3 bases, and 17 bases lay between the germline ends. Per germline, CDR1 MNHEY and CDR2 SVGAGI. DNA of the CDR3: TGTGCCAGCAGGTCAGAAGGGGCGGGAGACTATGGCTACACCTTC. Translating gives CASRSEGAGDYGYTF.

About this clone itself: This sample includes further DNA sequences coding for the same CDR3. The V call is TRBV6-1, the J call TRBJ2-7; 7 bases fit TRBD1. Trimming took 7 bases from V and 4 from J; bases not matched to a gene: 7. The CDR3 is 13 residues long. Germline V gene data show CDR1 as MNHNS and CDR2 as SASEGT. In DNA, the CDR3 is TGTGCCAGCAACACCGGGACAGCTTACGAGCAGTACTTC. It encodes CASNTGTAYEQYF.

As for this clone: Other DNA sequences from this sample encode an identical CDR3 as well. The gene calls are TRBV29-1 and TRBJ2-5, with unresolved D. This CDR3 is 12 amino acids long. V was clipped by 4 bases and J by 3 bases, with 9 bases between them. Germline loops: CDR1 SQVTM, CDR2 ANQGSEA. CDR3 in amino acids: CSVARIEETQYF. CDR3 DNA: TGCAGCGTTGCCCGGATAGAAGAGACCCAGTACTTC.

This chain joins TRBV6-5 and TRBJ2-3; TRBD1 or TRBD2 may be the D gene (6 bases each). The CDR3 loop spans 16 amino acids. Germline lookup yields CDR1 MNHEY and CDR2 SVGAGI. Trimming took 0 bases from V and 3 from J, leaving 13 bases between them. CDR3 residues: CASSYSRGVWTDTQYF. DNA of the CDR3: TGTGCCAGCAGTTACTCGAGGGGGGTGTGGACAGATACGCAGTATTTT.

V usage is TRBV6-5 and J usage is TRBJ2-1, with D hard to call. The CDR3 is 15 amino acids. V lost 5 bases and J 2 bases, leaving 13 bases between the germline ends. Looked up from germline, CDR1 is MNHEY and CDR2 is SVGAGI. The chain's CDR3 is CASSVDGPTYNEQFF. CDR3 sequence (DNA): TGTGCCAGCAGTGTCGACGGCCCCACCTACAATGAGCAGTTCTTC.

The chain is built from TRBV28 and TRBJ2-3; D is possibly TRBD2 (5 bases). Germline CDR1 MDHEN, CDR2 SYDVKM. This CDR3 is 15 amino acids long. V lost 6 bases and J lost 0, with 13 bases in between. CDR3 residues: CASRRTATSTDTQYF. The CDR3 DNA sequence: TGTGCCAGCAGAAGGACTGCCACTAGCACAGATACGCAGTATTTT.

Notes on this clone: Distinct nucleotide sequences in the sample also encode this CDR3. V is TRBV5-1 and J is TRBJ2-5; 15 bases agree with TRBD2. Germline V gene sequence: CDR1 SGHRS, CDR2 YFSETQ. V lost 4 bases to trimming and J lost 5 bases; unmatched junction nucleotides: 6. The CDR3 length is 16 residues. CDR3 DNA: TGCGCCAGCAGCGCCGGACTAGCGGGAGGGCAGGAGACCCAGTACTTC. As protein: CASSAGLAGGQETQYF.

The chain is built from TRBV14 and TRBJ1-2; weak D call: TRBD1 (6 bases). Germline V CDR1 and CDR2: SGHDN, FVKESK. CDR3 length: 16 residues. The V gene lost 2 bases and the J gene lost 0 bases, with 13 bases spanning the gap. In DNA, the CDR3 is TGTGCCAGCAGCCAAAGAGCCGGACAGTCTAACTATGGCTACACCTTC. Protein: CASSQRAGQSNYGYTF. The entire variable domain, with the rest obtained from reference TRBV14 and TRBJ1-2, is as follows: EAGVTQFPSHSVIEKGQTVTLRCDPISGHDNLYWYRRVMGKEIKFLLHFVKESKQDESGMPNNRFLAERTGGTYSTLKVQPAELEDSGVYFCASSQRAGQSNYGYTFGSGTRLTVV.

The chain combines TRBV28 with TRBJ1-5, with 10 bases matching TRBD1. CDR1 is MDHEN, CDR2 SYDVKM, per germline. Losses at the gene ends were 4 bases for V and 16 bases for J; bases not matched to a gene: 10. The CDR3 extends over 13 amino acids. This CDR3 reads CASSSQIGQGGHF. As DNA, the CDR3 is TGTGCCAGCAGTTCTCAAATTGGACAGGGGGGACATTTT.

This clone has a single count. This chain uses TRBV5-1 with TRBJ2-5, with TRBD2 as a possible D gene (5 bases). Germline CDR1 reads SGHRS; CDR2 reads YFSETQ. The V end lost 6 bases, the J end lost 5 bases, and 17 bases lay between the germline ends. There are 14 residues in the CDR3. The CDR3 DNA reads TGCGCCAGCACCTCCTCGGGGATGGGGGAGACCCAGTACTTC. Protein sequence: CASTSSGMGETQYF.

CDR3 amino acids: CASSPDRVMVGEKLFF. CDR3 DNA sequence: TGTGCCAGCAGCCCTGACAGGGTCATGGTCGGAGAAAAACTGTTTTTT. The chain carries TRBV7-2 and TRBJ1-4; 7 positions match TRBD1. V lost 5 bases, J lost 8 bases, and 14 bases stayed unmatched. Germline values: CDR1 SGHTA, CDR2 FQGNSA. The CDR3 consists of 16 residues.

The genes are TRBV2 and TRBJ2-5, with D perhaps TRBD1 (6 bases). The length of the CDR3 is 13 residues. V lost 6 bases to trimming and J lost 2 bases, with 10 bases between them. Germline-derived CDR1 and CDR2 are SNHLY and FYNNEI. CDR3 coding DNA: TGTGCCAGCAGGGGGGCCCAACAAGAGACCCAGTACTTC. It encodes CASRGAQQETQYF.

About this clone itself: This sample also contains other DNA sequences that code for the same CDR3. V is TRBV9 and J is TRBJ1-4; no definite D call. Looked up from germline, CDR1 is SGDLS and CDR2 is YYNGEE. The CDR3 consists of 13 residues. Trimming took off 0 bases at V and 4 bases at J, with 4 bases between the two ends. The CDR3 region has the DNA TGTGCCAGCAGCGTAGAGGGTAATGAAAAACTGTTTTTT. This translates into CASSVEGNEKLFF.

The sample holds one count of this clone. In the same sample, other DNA sequences code for this CDR3. V and J are TRBV10-1 and TRBJ1-2, with 8 bases that match TRBD1. Per germline, CDR1 WNHNN and CDR2 SYGVQD (reference sequence). The CDR3 has 13 amino acids. The V segment lost 5 bases and the J segment 4 bases; nucleotides outside the gene matches: 3. The CDR3 loop reads CASSRTGGYGYTF. In DNA form, the CDR3 reads TGCGCCAGCAGTCGAACAGGGGGCTATGGCTACACCTTC.